Listed here is a single T cell receptor beta chain. Its specificity is unknown. This record belongs to a study of T cell responses to AZD1222 COVID-19 vaccine. Study outcomes and limitations: Spike-specific TCR breadth and depth went up after people got two AZD1222 doses. CD4 TCRs covered the whole spike, strongest at regions 160-218 and 743-854. The peak T cell response came first, and repertoires were sampled only after it.

Using immunoSEQ multiplex PCR, the repertoire was profiled, and TCRdb retains in-frame clones only, with some absent. The sample has approximately 140,000 clones, approximately 90% seen once. This CDR3 region has 15 residues. Germline CDR1 and CDR2: LNHDA and SQIVND (reference sequence). V was clipped by 0 bases and J by 2 bases, with 8 bases between them. Second-dose timings of about 4 or about 12 weeks were pooled. This TCR derives from an adult who received the AZD1222 COVID-19 vaccine. The chain combines TRBV19 with TRBJ2-1; TRBD2 is a possible D gene (6 bases). This sample comprised peripheral blood, obtained 28 days after the second AZD1222 dose. The CDR3 region has the DNA TGTGCCAGTAGTATAGAGTGGGGGGCCTACAATGAGCAGTTCTTC. It codes for CASSIEWGAYNEQFF.